Sequencing of this T cell receptor (beta chain) was carried out in a study of CD8 T cells in ankylosing spondylitis. General observations from the study: In ankylosing spondylitis patients, matched synovial fluid reportedly showed significant enrichment of disease-linked clones. Prior literature has documented some motif variants in synovial fluid and blood from reactive arthritis. Under 10 highly homologous variants formed a TCR beta motif that appeared characteristic of ankylosing spondylitis blood.

Libraries of TCR beta came from quantitative 5'-RACE with molecular barcodes. TCRdb used MiXCR to reprocess the 5' RACE reads, holding one entry per CDR3 protein. This repertoire shows about 190,000 distinct CDR3 sequences, 10% to 15% found once; its top ten account for 11%. The table lists this clonotype with many counts. No antigen is known for it. Trimming removed 3 bases at V and 7 bases at J, with 19 bases between. The germline gives CDR1 SGHVS, CDR2 FQNEAQ. The CDR3 covers 15 residues. The source material was blood, either unsorted or a sorted T cell fraction (not recorded which). This TCR came from a female donor with ankylosing spondylitis or in good health (not recorded which). This chain links TRBV7-8 with TRBJ2-7; tentatively, D is TRBD2 (6 bases). CDR3 loop: CASSFGGAGPWEQYF. The CDR3 DNA follows: TGTGCCAGCAGCTTTGGAGGTGCGGGACCTTGGGAGCAGTACTTC. Full variable domain (missing parts from reference TRBV7-8 and TRBJ2-7): GAGVSQSPRYKVAKRGQDVALRCDPISGHVSLFWYQQALGQGPEFLTYFQNEAQLDKSGLPSDRFFAERPEGSVSTLKIQRTQQEDSAVYLCASSFGGAGPWEQYFGPGTRLTVT.